This T cell receptor (beta chain) was sequenced in a study of monozygotic twins with cystic fibrosis. Per germline, CDR1 SGHNT and CDR2 YYREEE (reference sequence). Trimming took off 4 bases at V and 1 base at J, with 14 bases between the two ends. The CDR3 contains 15 residues. Clones were sequenced by immunoSEQ multiplex PCR, and TCRdb holds only the in-frame ones, with some missing. Counted here are 30,000 to 35,000 clones, roughly nine tenths occurring once; the ten biggest clones make up 0.85% to 1%. The V and J genes are TRBV5-4 and TRBJ1-1, with D possibly TRBD1 on 6 matching bases. What was sequenced was blood. The TCR originated in a girl aged 2 to 9 with cystic fibrosis. DNA of the CDR3: TGTGCCAGCAGCCGGGACACCAAAGGGAACACTGAAGCTTTCTTT. Residues: CASSRDTKGNTEAFF. The full variable domain, in which reference TRBV5-4 and TRBJ1-1 provide the parts outside the CDR3, is ETGVTQSPTHLIKTRGQQVTLRCSSQSGHNTVSWYQQALGQGPQFIFQYYREEENGRGNFPPRFSGLQFPNYSSELNVNALELDDSALYLCASSRDTKGNTEAFFGQGTRLTVV.